A single sample is the source of the 17 T cell receptor beta chains below, sequenced in a study of shared clonotypes between healthy human individuals (dated by TCRdb to about 2020). Receptor amplification or capture employed the immunoSEQ multiplex PCR assay. In TCRdb, the immuneACCESS table is reduced to in-frame sequences with V and J assigned. These tables do not hold every clone; where another copy was compared, an unresolved V gene accounts for under half, and the others remain unexplained. This sample lists more than 1.2 million clones; 97% to 99% were detected once. The ten top clones hold approximately 0.4% of the sample. The sample was naive CD4+ T cells sorted from blood. Interpreted using the paper, the cell subset or site label stands for: CD45RA+ positively selected. These receptors were taken from a man aged 30 to 45 in good health.

The rearrangement links TRBV6-5 to TRBJ1-5, with no clear D. Trimming left V 6 bases short and J 0 bases short, with 12 bases between. There are 15 residues in the CDR3. Looked up from germline, CDR1 is MNHEY and CDR2 is SVGAGI. The CDR3 sequence: CASRLREYSNQPQHF. DNA of the CDR3: TGTGCCAGCAGACTACGAGAGTATAGCAATCAGCCCCAGCATTTT.

This chain connects TRBV10-1 to TRBJ2-2; a possible D gene is TRBD1 (6 bases). This CDR3 has 15 residues. The V gene's germline CDR1 is WNHNN and CDR2 SYGVQD (reference sequence). V was trimmed by 4 bases and J by 4 bases, leaving 13 bases between them. The CDR3, as DNA: TGCGCCAGCAGTGCCAAGAGGGGGAGCACCGGGGAGCTGTTTTTT. Translating gives CASSAKRGSTGELFF.

V gene TRBV2 combines with J gene TRBJ2-3, with D hard to call. The V gene lost 6 bases and the J gene lost 6 bases, with 7 bases spanning the gap. The germline gives CDR1 SNHLY, CDR2 FYNNEI. The CDR3 has 11 residues. The DNA for the CDR3 is TGTGCCAGCAGGGGTATGGATACGCAGTATTTT. Translation: CASRGMDTQYF.

This clone was seen a single time. Written as DNA, the CDR3 is TGTGCCAGCAGCCAGTTAGGGTGGAACTCCGCAAATGAGCAGTTCTTC. Residues: CASSQLGWNSANEQFF. This chain uses TRBV7-3 with TRBJ2-1; D is ambiguous. The CDR3 spans 16 residues. V was pared by 5 bases and J by 7 bases, with 21 bases between. Per the germline V gene, CDR1 is SGHTA and CDR2 is FQGTGA.

To note about this clone: This CDR3 is also generated by other DNA sequences in the sample. The chain has TRBV5-1 and TRBJ2-1; the match to TRBD2 covers 13 bases. CDR3 length: 16 residues. V shed 0 bases, J shed 6 bases, and the junction held 3 bases outside the gene matches. Germline V gene lookup returns CDR1 SGHRS and CDR2 YFSETQ. The CDR3 loop reads CASSLDGTSGINEQFF. DNA of the CDR3: TGCGCCAGCAGCTTGGATGGGACTAGCGGGATCAATGAGCAGTTCTTC.

Details on this clone: The same CDR3 also results from other DNA sequences found in this sample. The CDR3 loop reads CASSPRTGENEQFF. The CDR3 region has the DNA TGCGCCAGCAGCCCAAGGACAGGGGAGAATGAGCAGTTCTTC. The chain joins TRBV5-1 to TRBJ2-1; 9 bases match TRBD1. V lost 4 bases, J lost 7 bases, and 6 bases stayed unmatched. The CDR3 is 14 amino acids. Germline assignment: CDR1 SGHRS and CDR2 YFSETQ.

The J gene is TRBJ2-2, the V gene TRBV11-3, with 7 bases matching TRBD2. Germline CDR1 is SGHNT and CDR2 is YENEEA. This CDR3 comprises 16 residues. V lost 8 bases and J lost 3; bases outside the gene matches: 12. CDR3 DNA sequence: TGTGCCAGCTCCAGAGCTGTAGCGGGTTACACCGGGGAGCTGTTTTTT. Residues: CASSRAVAGYTGELFF.

Here the CDR3 reads CASSLASEGAYEQYF. In nucleotides, the CDR3 is TGTGCCAGCAGCTTAGCTTCCGAGGGAGCCTACGAGCAGTACTTC. This chain links TRBV7-2 with TRBJ2-7, with D maybe TRBD2 (5 bases). Germline values: CDR1 SGHTA, CDR2 FQGNSA. The CDR3 runs 15 residues. The germline V and J ends were trimmed by 0 bases and 2 bases, with 11 bases remaining between them. The whole variable domain, filled in from reference TRBV7-2 and TRBJ2-7, reads GAGVSQSPSNKVTEKGKDVELRCDPISGHTALYWYRQSLGQGLEFLIYFQGNSAPDKSGLPSDRFSAERTGGSVSTLTIQRTQQEDSAVYLCASSLASEGAYEQYFGPGTRLTVT.

On this clone itself: This CDR3 is also generated by other DNA sequences in the sample. The rearrangement uses TRBV18 and TRBJ2-1; possibly TRBD1 for D (7 bases). CDR3 length equals 14 residues. Germline V CDR1 and CDR2: KGHSH, LQKENI. V dropped 1 base and J dropped 7 bases, with 11 bases sitting between them. CDR3 in DNA: TGTGCCAGCTCACCACTAGCAGGGGGGAATGAGCAGTTCTTC. Protein product: CASSPLAGGNEQFF.

The gene calls are TRBV27 and TRBJ1-5; D perhaps matches TRBD1 (6 bases). The CDR3 consists of 13 residues. Trimming removed 2 bases from V and 5 bases from J, with 7 bases in between. Germline CDR1 reads MNHEY; CDR2 reads SMNVEV (reference sequence). The CDR3, as DNA: TGTGCCAGCAGTTTAACAGGGCATCAGCCCCAGCATTTT. Protein sequence: CASSLTGHQPQHF.

The chain combines TRBV19 with TRBJ1-2; weak D call: TRBD1 (6 bases). CDR1 and CDR2 from the germline V gene are LNHDA and SQIVND (reference sequence). The CDR3 covers 16 residues. V was trimmed by 3 bases and J by 0 bases, leaving 14 bases between them. The CDR3 sequence is CASSIRQESPNYGYTF. The CDR3 region has the DNA TGTGCCAGTAGTATTCGACAGGAGAGTCCTAACTATGGCTACACCTTC.

As concerns this clone: This CDR3 is also generated by other DNA sequences in the sample. The chain is built from TRBV28 and TRBJ1-5; TRBD1 matches 8 bases. From germline, CDR1 is MDHEN and CDR2 SYDVKM. The V and J ends lost 5 bases and 2 bases, in that order; junction bases with no gene match: 8. The length of the CDR3 is 16 residues. CDR3 nucleotide sequence: TGTGCCAGCAGTCCATGGACAGGGACGGGCAATCAGCCCCAGCATTTT. Its protein is CASSPWTGTGNQPQHF.

A single count supports this clone. The CDR3: CASSLVASGPLEFF. In nucleotides, the CDR3 is TGTGCCAGCAGCTTGGTGGCTAGCGGGCCCCTCGAGTTCTTC. The V gene is TRBV5-4, the J gene TRBJ2-1; 8 bases line up with TRBD2. CDR3 size: 14 residues. Unmatched junction bases numbered 10, after V lost 0 bases and J lost 14 bases. The germline CDR1 and CDR2 sequences are SGHNT and YYREEE (reference sequence).

The chain has TRBV18 and TRBJ1-4, with D perhaps TRBD1 (6 bases). The V end lost 4 bases, the J end lost 1 base, and 13 bases lay between the germline ends. CDR3 length: 16 amino acids. Germline loops: CDR1 KGHSH, CDR2 LQKENI. The CDR3 here is CASSLTPRGTNEKLFF. The CDR3 DNA reads TGTGCCAGCTCACTAACCCCCAGGGGAACTAATGAAAAACTGTTTTTT.

The chain joins TRBV2 to TRBJ1-4; D unclear. This CDR3 has 15 residues. CDR1 SNHLY and CDR2 FYNNEI come from the germline V gene. Trimming shortened V by 2 bases and J by 3 bases, and 10 bases separated the two germline ends. In nucleotides, the CDR3 is TGTGCCAGCAGTGAATTCCAAGGGTCTAATGAAAAACTGTTTTTT. It is translated as CASSEFQGSNEKLFF. The entire variable domain, with the rest obtained from reference TRBV2 and TRBJ1-4, is as follows: EPEVTQTPSHQVTQMGQEVILRCVPISNHLYFYWYRQILGQKVEFLVSFYNNEISEKSEIFDDQFSVERPDGSNFTLKIRSTKLEDSAMYFCASSEFQGSNEKLFFGSGTQLSVL.

V usage is TRBV6-1 and J usage is TRBJ2-7; tentative D call: TRBD1 (5 bases). Germline V gene data show CDR1 as MNHNS and CDR2 as SASEGT. V lost 6 bases to trimming and J lost 5 bases, with 14 bases between them. The CDR3 has 13 residues. The CDR3 coding sequence is TGTGCCAGCAGAGACAGTCCCCCGGACGAGCAGTACTTC. Its translation is CASRDSPPDEQYF.

Note on this clone: The same CDR3 can be traced to other DNA sequences in this sample. The chain couples TRBV27 to TRBJ2-7; 7 positions match TRBD2. The germline V gene has CDR1 MNHEY and CDR2 SMNVEV (reference sequence). CDR3 length equals 14 residues. Trimming took 1 base from V and 3 from J; bases not matched to a gene: 3. The CDR3 region is CASSLYGGSYEQYF. For the CDR3, the DNA is TGTGCCAGCAGTTTATACGGCGGGAGCTACGAGCAGTACTTC.